This T cell receptor beta chain originates from a study of shared clonotypes between healthy human individuals. Study-wide context: The cohort comprised a couple of women and a few men. Their ages spanned 18 to 49 years. Regarding the study as a whole: Incompleteness in sorted-subset sequencing, despite large depth, was shown by rarefaction. Sampling covered blood only; tissue repertoires likely differ.

Trimming took off 6 bases at V and 0 bases at J, with 21 bases between the two ends. Germline lookup yields CDR1 LNHDA and CDR2 SQIVND (reference sequence). The CDR3 sequence is 19 residues long. Per the original data handling: As immunoSEQ supplied junction-only sequences (without quality scores), filtering differed. Produced via immunoSEQ multiplex PCR; TCRdb's table is partial and in-frame only. For V, J and clone size, that table is used; D and trimming come from the DNA. This sample has just under 350,000 clones; more than 60% occur once, and the top ten carry 10%. This clone appeared once. Its cognate antigen is unknown.

The chain joins TRBV19 to TRBJ2-6; D call uncertain. This receptor was identified in a young man in good health. Sequenced sample: memory CD4+ T cells sorted from blood. Documented subset: CD45RA-negative fraction. CDR3 in amino acids: CASRILGLGRSSGANVLTF. Here the CDR3 DNA reads TGTGCCAGTAGGATCCTAGGGCTCGGGCGTAGCTCTGGGGCCAACGTCCTGACTTTC.